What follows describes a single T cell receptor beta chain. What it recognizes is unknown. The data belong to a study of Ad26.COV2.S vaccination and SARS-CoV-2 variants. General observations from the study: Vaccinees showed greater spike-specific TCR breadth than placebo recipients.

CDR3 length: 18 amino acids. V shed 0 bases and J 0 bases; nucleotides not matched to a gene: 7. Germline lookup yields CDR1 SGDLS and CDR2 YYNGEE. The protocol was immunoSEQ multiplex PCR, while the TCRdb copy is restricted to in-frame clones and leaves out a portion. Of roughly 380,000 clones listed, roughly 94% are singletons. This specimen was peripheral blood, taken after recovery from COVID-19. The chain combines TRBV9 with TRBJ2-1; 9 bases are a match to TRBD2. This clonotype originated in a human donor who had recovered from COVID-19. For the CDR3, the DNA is TGTGCCAGCAGCGTAGTAGGTAGCGGGGGCTCCTCCTACAATGAGCAGTTCTTC. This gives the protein CASSVVGSGGSSYNEQFF.